These 22 T cell receptor beta chains came from one sample sequenced in a study of patients and donors after allogeneic stem cell transplantation. TCRdb itself ran the RT-PCR reads through MiXCR, one entry per CDR3 protein. The table has about 960,000 distinct CDR3 sequences, roughly 18% seen once. The sequencing sample was made of blood, either unsorted or a sorted T cell fraction (not recorded which). These receptors originate from a human donor who was either an allogeneic HSCT recipient or a stem cell or donor lymphocyte infusion donor (not recorded which). It is not recorded whose cells these are; they may come from a transplant donor.

V and J are TRBV3-1 and TRBJ2-5; 9 bases are a match to TRBD1. Germline V CDR1 and CDR2: LGHDT, YNNKEL (reference sequence). There are 15 residues in the CDR3. Germline trimming cut 4 bases from V and 3 bases from J; bases unmatched to any gene: 6. CDR3 sequence: CASSRPWTGEETQYF. As DNA, the CDR3 is TGTGCCAGCAGCCGACCCTGGACAGGGGAAGAGACCCAGTACTTC.

This rearrangement joins TRBV14 to TRBJ2-5; 13 bases are shared with TRBD2. This CDR3 comprises 18 residues. Germline CDR1 and CDR2: SGHDN and FVKESK. Trimming removed 4 bases from V and 5 bases from J; junction bases left unmatched: 13. The CDR3, as DNA: TGTGCCAGCAGCCGACGACTAGCGGGAGGCATCGGGCTGGAGACCCAGTACTTC. It translates to CASSRRLAGGIGLETQYF. Full variable domain (outside the CDR3, taken from reference TRBV14 and TRBJ2-5): EAGVTQFPSHSVIEKGQTVTLRCDPISGHDNLYWYRRVMGKEIKFLLHFVKESKQDESGMPNNRFLAERTGGTYSTLKVQPAELEDSGVYFCASSRRLAGGIGLETQYFGPGTRLLVL.

The chain employs TRBV4-1 and TRBJ1-2; D is uncertain. Trimming cost V 1 base and J 8 bases, with 8 bases left between them. CDR3 length: 12 residues. From germline, CDR1 is MGHRA and CDR2 YSYEKL. The CDR3 region has the DNA TGCGCCAGCAGCCAAGCAGGCCGGGGCTACACCTTC. Residues: CASSQAGRGYTF.

Written as DNA, the CDR3 is TGCAGTGCTAGAGGGGACAGGGAGAGGCCGAACACTGAAGCTTTCTTT. This encodes CSARGDRERPNTEAFF. The V gene is TRBV20-1, the J gene TRBJ1-1; TRBD1 agrees at 9 bases. The CDR3 sequence is 16 residues long. With V trimmed by 1 base and J by 1 base, 7 bases remained unmatched. The germline V gene encodes CDR1 DFQATT and CDR2 SNEGSKA (reference sequence).

The table lists this clonotype with a few counts. The chain is built from TRBV5-5 and TRBJ2-5; D gene ambiguous. Germline values: CDR1 SGHKS, CDR2 YYEKEE (reference sequence). V was clipped by 4 bases and J by 2 bases, with 21 bases between them. CDR3 length: 17 residues. The DNA for the CDR3 is TGTGCCAGCAGCCTGCAGTGGGCTAACACTCTTCAAGAGACCCAGTACTTC. Translation: CASSLQWANTLQETQYF.

The chain uses TRBV4-3 and TRBJ1-6; weak D call: TRBD1 (5 bases). Germline assignment: CDR1 LGHNA and CDR2 YSLEER. The CDR3 contains 14 residues. V gave up 0 bases and J gave up 13 bases, with 13 bases separating them. CDR3 loop: CASSQDLRGRPLHF. The CDR3, as DNA: TGCGCCAGCAGCCAAGATTTAAGGGGACGTCCCCTCCACTTT.

The chain has TRBV20-1 and TRBJ2-7; D is uncertain. The CDR3 consists of 12 residues. Germline V CDR1 and CDR2: DFQATT, SNEGSKA (reference sequence). V lost 2 bases and J 3 bases, leaving 8 bases between the germline ends. CDR3 sequence reads: CSARTELYEQYF. CDR3 sequence (DNA): TGCAGTGCTAGAACCGAGCTCTACGAGCAGTACTTC.

This clonotype has a handful of counts. V usage is TRBV12-3 or TRBV12-4 and J usage is TRBJ2-7; D might be TRBD1 (6 bases). The CDR3 covers 12 residues. V was trimmed by 5 bases and J by 7 bases, leaving 12 bases between them. CDR3 bases: TGTGCCAGCAGTACAGGGATAGGTGAGCAGTACTTC. It codes for CASSTGIGEQYF.

This clonotype was seen a handful of times. The chain is built from TRBV5-6 and TRBJ2-3; a weak D match, TRBD1 (6 bases). The CDR3 sequence is 15 residues long. V was clipped by 4 bases and J by 0 bases, with 12 bases between them. Germline values: CDR1 SGHDT, CDR2 YYEEEE. This CDR3 reads CASSRGQLSTDTQYF. The CDR3 DNA is TGTGCCAGCAGCCGAGGACAGCTGAGCACAGATACGCAGTATTTT.

This clonotype was seen a handful of times. The V call is TRBV27, the J call TRBJ1-6, with D possibly being TRBD1 (5 bases). Trimming pared 4 bases from V and 6 bases from J, leaving 10 bases between. Germline V gene sequence: CDR1 MNHEY, CDR2 SMNVEV (reference sequence). CDR3 length equals 14 residues. In DNA, the CDR3 is TGTGCCAGCAGTTCATCCGGGACTAATTCACCCCTCCACTTT. Its translation is CASSSSGTNSPLHF.

In its sample, this clonotype was seen a few times. The chain recombines TRBV10-3 with TRBJ1-6; tentatively, D is TRBD1 (5 bases). The length of the CDR3 is 12 residues. Germline-derived CDR1 and CDR2 are ENHRY and SYGVKD. V lost 10 bases and J 3 bases, leaving 7 bases between the germline ends. This chain's CDR3 is CATQGYNSPLHF. The CDR3 nucleotides read TGTGCCACCCAGGGCTATAATTCACCCCTCCACTTT.

This clonotype was counted a few times. The gene calls are TRBV5-1 and TRBJ2-1; 11 bases align to TRBD2. The germline V gene encodes CDR1 SGHRS and CDR2 YFSETQ. The CDR3 spans 18 residues. Germline trimming cut 2 bases from V and 0 bases from J; bases unmatched to any gene: 7. The CDR3 region has the DNA TGCGCCAGCAGCTTTGGACTAGCGGGCTTACACTCCTACAATGAGCAGTTCTTC. Its translation: CASSFGLAGLHSYNEQFF.

This clonotype was detected only a few times. The J gene is TRBJ2-2, the V gene TRBV12-3 or TRBV12-4; D perhaps matches TRBD1 (6 bases). CDR3 size: 17 residues. Trimming took 1 base from V and 7 from J, leaving 19 bases between them. The CDR3 spells CASSLVGQPGRHGELFF. In DNA, the CDR3 is TGTGCCAGCAGTTTAGTAGGACAGCCCGGTCGGCACGGGGAGCTGTTTTTT.

The chain recombines TRBV12-3 or TRBV12-4 with TRBJ2-2; no clear D gene. Between the trimmed V and J ends, which lost 1 base and 6 bases, there was a span of 9 bases. This CDR3 is built from 14 residues. The chain's CDR3 is CASSLGLSAGELFF. The CDR3 coding sequence is TGTGCCAGCAGTTTAGGTCTATCTGCCGGGGAGCTGTTTTTT.

This clonotype showed up just a few times. This chain connects TRBV5-1 to TRBJ2-1; 11 nucleotides line up with TRBD2. Germline V gene lookup returns CDR1 SGHRS and CDR2 YFSETQ. The CDR3 is made up of 17 amino acids. Unmatched junction bases numbered 7, after V lost 0 bases and J lost 5 bases. CDR3 region: CASSLVLAGGPNNEQFF. The CDR3 DNA reads TGCGCCAGCAGCTTGGTTCTAGCGGGGGGTCCAAACAATGAGCAGTTCTTC.

The chain has TRBV5-6 and TRBJ2-3; perhaps TRBD1 as D (6 bases). Germline CDR1 is SGHDT and CDR2 is YYEEEE. The V gene lost 3 bases and the J gene lost 0 bases, with 14 bases spanning the gap. The CDR3 runs 16 residues. The CDR3 nucleotides read TGTGCCAGCAGCTCCAGGGGTCCCAAAAGCACAGATACGCAGTATTTT. Amino acid sequence: CASSSRGPKSTDTQYF. The full variable domain, rest sourced from reference TRBV5-6 and TRBJ2-3, is DAGVTQSPTHLIKTRGQQVTLRCSPKSGHDTVSWYQQALGQGPQFIFQYYEEEERQRGNFPDRFSGHQFPNYSSELNVNALLLGDSALYLCASSSRGPKSTDTQYFGPGTRLTVL.

The chain links TRBV7-9 to TRBJ2-1, with D unclear. Germline V gene sequence: CDR1 SEHNR, CDR2 FQNEAQ (reference sequence). The V gene lost 5 bases and the J gene lost 5 bases, with 19 bases spanning the gap. The CDR3 consists of 16 residues. The CDR3 DNA is TGTGCCAGCAGCCTTCGCCCAGCTACCCCCCACAATGAGCAGTTCTTC. Translation: CASSLRPATPHNEQFF.

The chain couples TRBV28 to TRBJ2-3; D is undetermined. The V and J ends lost 7 bases and 2 bases respectively, with 16 bases between them. CDR1 and CDR2 (germline): MDHEN, SYDVKM. The CDR3 totals 15 residues. The CDR3 nucleotides are TGTGCCAGCATCCCGGTGAGCCCTTTCACAGATACGCAGTATTTT. Protein sequence: CASIPVSPFTDTQYF.

This clonotype has at least ten counts. The chain couples TRBV5-6 to TRBJ2-3; TRBD1 aligns across 7 bases. The CDR3 is 15 amino acids. Germline values: CDR1 SGHDT, CDR2 YYEEEE. V shed 4 bases, J shed 2 bases, and the junction held 7 bases outside the gene matches. CDR3 residues: CASSPGTVITDTQYF. The CDR3 coding sequence is TGTGCCAGCAGCCCAGGGACAGTAATCACAGATACGCAGTATTTT.

This chain joins TRBV5-5 and TRBJ1-1; 7 bases align to TRBD1. The germline gives CDR1 SGHKS, CDR2 YYEKEE (reference sequence). CDR3 length equals 15 residues. V lost 1 base and J lost 0; bases outside the gene matches: 3. Here the CDR3 DNA reads TGTGCCAGCAGCTTGTTTGGGACAGTGAACACTGAAGCTTTCTTT. It specifies CASSLFGTVNTEAFF.

This chain joins TRBV20-1 and TRBJ2-3; tentative D call: TRBD2 (7 bases). This CDR3 contains 14 residues. The V end lost 3 bases, the J end lost 5 bases, and 15 bases lay between the germline ends. CDR1 and CDR2 from the germline V gene are DFQATT and SNEGSKA (reference sequence). This chain's CDR3 is CSARLGGAVDTQYF. CDR3 in DNA: TGCAGTGCTAGGTTGGGGGGGGCCGTAGATACGCAGTATTTT.

The J gene is TRBJ2-5, the V gene TRBV3-1; D possibly corresponds to TRBD1 (6 bases). V was shortened by 2 bases and J by 3 bases, with 25 bases between the two germline ends. The CDR3 covers 19 residues. From germline, CDR1 is LGHDT and CDR2 YNNKEL (reference sequence). CDR3 DNA: TGTGCCAGCAGCCAAAGAAAGAGGAGCTGGGGGCTAATGGAAGAGACCCAGTACTTC. Encoded protein: CASSQRKRSWGLMEETQYF.